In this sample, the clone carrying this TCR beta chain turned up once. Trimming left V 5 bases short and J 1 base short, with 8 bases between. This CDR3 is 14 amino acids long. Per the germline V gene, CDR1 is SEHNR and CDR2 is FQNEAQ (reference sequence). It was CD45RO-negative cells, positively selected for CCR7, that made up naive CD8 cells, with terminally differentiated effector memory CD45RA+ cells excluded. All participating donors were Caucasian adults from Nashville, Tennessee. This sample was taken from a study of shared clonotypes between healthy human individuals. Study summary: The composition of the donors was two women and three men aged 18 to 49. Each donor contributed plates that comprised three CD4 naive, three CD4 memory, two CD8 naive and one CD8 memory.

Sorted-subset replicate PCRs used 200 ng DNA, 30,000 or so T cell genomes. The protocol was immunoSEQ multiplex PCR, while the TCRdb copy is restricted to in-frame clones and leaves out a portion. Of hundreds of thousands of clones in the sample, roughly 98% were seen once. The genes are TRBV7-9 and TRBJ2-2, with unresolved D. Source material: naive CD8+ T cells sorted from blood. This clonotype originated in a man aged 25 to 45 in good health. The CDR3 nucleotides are TGTGCCAGCAGCGCCGACTGGAACACCGGGGAGCTGTTTTTT. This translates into CASSADWNTGELFF.